The clone carrying this TCR beta chain was picked up one time. The antigen is not known. Uncontrolled infection, other autoimmune disease, pregnancy or lactation excluded patients. Diagnoses were made from clinical symptoms, serum measures (thyroxine and TRAb), thyroid ultrasound and orbital computed tomography. Amplification targeted TCR beta CDR3 regions from RNA transcripts. A first-round RT-PCR of the TCR CDR3 used the HTBI primer set. TCRdb re-analysed the multiplex PCR reads in MiXCR, keeping a single row per CDR3 protein. The data hold 600,000 to 700,000 distinct CDR3 sequences, with about 45% observed a single time. The data originate from a study of T cells in Graves' hyperthyroidism and ophthalmopathy. General study findings and limits: Ophthalmopathy and stable hyperthyroidism were separated by a 13 V-J model. In the blood, most expanded thyroid clonotypes above 0.001 appeared as well.

This CDR3 has 17 amino acids. Trimming cost V 2 bases and J 2 bases, with 13 bases left between them. The germline V gene encodes CDR1 LNHNV and CDR2 YYDKDF (reference sequence). The TCR was taken from an adult man with Graves' disease, either hyperthyroidism or ophthalmopathy (not recorded which). Material for sequencing was peripheral blood or thyroid tissue (not recorded which). The chain is built from TRBV15 and TRBJ2-6; no clear D gene. The CDR3 reads CATSRFSSGPGANVLTF. In nucleotides, the CDR3 is TGTGCCACCAGCAGATTTTCGTCGGGTCCTGGGGCCAACGTCCTGACTTTC.